This T cell receptor beta chain was sequenced in a study of CD8 T cells in ankylosing spondylitis. The CDR3 loop spans 17 amino acids. Germline-derived CDR1 and CDR2 are MNHNS and SASEGT. The V and J ends lost 0 bases and 3 bases respectively, with 17 bases between them. MiXCR, run by TCRdb on the 5' RACE reads, gives a single entry per CDR3 protein. The sample shows 650,000 to 800,000 distinct CDR3 sequences, over 15% of them seen only once. As concerns this clonotype: What it binds is not known.

Overall study findings and caveats: Apparently characteristic of ankylosing spondylitis blood was a TCR beta motif (fewer than ten highly homologous variants). Matched synovial fluid from ankylosing spondylitis patients was reported to be enriched for disease-linked clones. Clones linked to the disease showed a CD8+ phenotype. They occurred at relatively low frequencies in peripheral blood.

This TCR was sampled from a male donor with ankylosing spondylitis. Material for sequencing was blood, either unsorted or a sorted T cell fraction (not recorded which). The rearrangement joins TRBV6-1 to TRBJ1-1; D not resolved. CDR3 residues: CASSEANSLPMDTEAFF. The DNA for the CDR3 is TGTGCCAGCAGTGAAGCGAACAGCCTCCCTATGGACACTGAAGCTTTCTTT.